This TCR beta chain was captured in a study of cytomegalovirus exposure and HLA in healthy donors. Study-wide results and limits: A missense DCLRE1C variant was associated with V- and J-gene trimming of TCR beta chains in a later analysis, and an independent cohort replicated the association. Only CMV serostatus was available as immune exposure information. Testing in vitro showed a few CMV-associated chains specific for CMV antigens.

Comment on this clone: Antigen unknown.

The PCR ran on 60 Vbeta and 13 Jbeta primers. Repertoires were generated with immunoSEQ multiplex PCR, while TCRdb's copy carries only in-frame clones and drops some. The sample table includes under 150,000 clones. The TCR sequence derives from a woman aged 55-69 years in good health and CMV-seronegative. Sequenced: PBMCs.

The CDR3 loop is CASSLRRTGGRDNEQFF. CDR3 DNA sequence: TGTGCCAGCAGCTTACGGAGGACAGGGGGCAGGGACAATGAGCAGTTCTTC. The chain joins TRBV7-3 to TRBJ2-1, with 11 positions matching TRBD1. The germline gives CDR1 SGHTA, CDR2 FQGTGA. There are 17 residues in the CDR3. The V and J ends lost 2 bases and 5 bases, in that order; junction bases with no gene match: 8.